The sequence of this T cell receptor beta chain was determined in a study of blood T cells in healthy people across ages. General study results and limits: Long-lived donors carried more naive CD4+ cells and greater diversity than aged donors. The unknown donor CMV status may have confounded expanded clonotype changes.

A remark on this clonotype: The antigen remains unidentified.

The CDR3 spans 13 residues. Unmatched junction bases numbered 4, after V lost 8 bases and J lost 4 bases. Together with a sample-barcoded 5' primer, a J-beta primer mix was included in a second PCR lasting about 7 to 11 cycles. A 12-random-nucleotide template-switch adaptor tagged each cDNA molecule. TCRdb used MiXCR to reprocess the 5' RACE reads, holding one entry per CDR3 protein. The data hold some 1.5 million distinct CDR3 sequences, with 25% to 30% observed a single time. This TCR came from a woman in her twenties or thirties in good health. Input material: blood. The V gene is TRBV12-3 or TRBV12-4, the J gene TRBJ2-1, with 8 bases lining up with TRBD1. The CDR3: CASRTGFYNEQFF. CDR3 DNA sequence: TGTGCCAGCCGGACAGGGTTTTACAATGAGCAGTTCTTC.